These T cell receptor beta chains were read from a single sample in a study of T cells after posttransplantation cyclophosphamide. The table came from immunoSEQ multiplex PCR; TCRdb's copy has only in-frame clones and leaves some out. The table records around 3,500 clones, 75% to 85% of them present only once. The starting material was PBMCs, obtained about 190 days after allogeneic stem cell transplant with posttransplant cyclophosphamide. These receptors were obtained from a male patient in his sixties or seventies who received an allogeneic stem cell transplant from a related donor and was CMV-positive. Some T cells may originate from the graft donor. The CDR3 runs from the conserved cysteine through the conserved F or W. The order of the fields is D gene, J gene, V gene, clone size, CDR3 DNA, CDR3 protein. D genes are given only for firm matches. Not all rows give a size; the values are once, few, many and, for expanded clones, a class.

d_gene: TRBD1
j_gene: TRBJ1-2
v_gene: TRBV18
abundance: -
CDR3nt: TGTGCCAGCTCACCACCGAAGGGGGCAAACTATGGCTACACCTTC
CDR3aa: CASSPPKGANYGYTF

d_gene: -
j_gene: TRBJ1-1
v_gene: TRBV7-8
abundance: -
CDR3nt: TGTGCCAGCAGCTTAGACGGGGGGTTGAACACTGAAGCTTTCTTT
CDR3aa: CASSLDGGLNTEAFF

d_gene: TRBD1
j_gene: TRBJ2-2
v_gene: TRBV14
abundance: few
CDR3nt: TGTGCCAGCAGCCCAGGGGACAGGGGCGACACCGGGGAGCTGTTTTTT
CDR3aa: CASSPGDRGDTGELFF

d_gene: TRBD2
j_gene: TRBJ2-1
v_gene: TRBV28
abundance: -
CDR3nt: TGTGCCAGCAGTTTCTCCGGGCTAGCGGTCTACAATGAGCAGTTCTTC
CDR3aa: CASSFSGLAVYNEQFF

d_gene: -
j_gene: TRBJ1-3
v_gene: TRBV4-2
abundance: -
CDR3nt: TGTGCCAGCAGCCAAGATACACGGGGAATAGGCTCTGGAAACACCATATATTTT
CDR3aa: CASSQDTRGIGSGNTIYF

d_gene: TRBD1
j_gene: TRBJ1-2
v_gene: TRBV5-1
abundance: -
CDR3nt: TGCGCCAGCAGCCATGGGACAGTTAACCTCTTTTCTGGCTACACCTTC
CDR3aa: CASSHGTVNLFSGYTF

d_gene: -
j_gene: TRBJ2-6
v_gene: TRBV19
abundance: -
CDR3nt: TGTGCCAGTAGTATAGGTGCGAACTCTGGGGCCAACGTCCTGACTTTC
CDR3aa: CASSIGANSGANVLTF

d_gene: TRBD1
j_gene: TRBJ2-2
v_gene: TRBV18
abundance: -
CDR3nt: TGTGCCAGCTCGAAAAAGTCCGGGACAGGGAAGACCACGAACACCGGGGAGCTGTTTTTT
CDR3aa: CASSKKSGTGKTTNTGELFF

d_gene: TRBD1
j_gene: TRBJ1-6
v_gene: TRBV7-8
abundance: once
CDR3nt: TGTGCCAGCAGCCCAACAGGGGCAGGAAATTCACCCCTCCACTTT
CDR3aa: CASSPTGAGNSPLHF

d_gene: -
j_gene: TRBJ1-1
v_gene: TRBV18
abundance: -
CDR3nt: TGTGCCAGCTCCCTCCGGGGGAACACTGAAGCTTTCTTT
CDR3aa: CASSLRGNTEAFF

d_gene: TRBD1
j_gene: TRBJ2-7
v_gene: TRBV5-8
abundance: -
CDR3nt: TGTGCCAGCAGCCTTGGGGTGGGACAGGGCAATCCCTACGAGCAGTACTTC
CDR3aa: CASSLGVGQGNPYEQYF

d_gene: TRBD2
j_gene: TRBJ2-5
v_gene: TRBV5-1
abundance: -
CDR3nt: TGCGCCAGCAGCTTGACGGCAGGGAGGGAGGAGCAGTACTTC
CDR3aa: CASSLTAGREEQYF

d_gene: TRBD2
j_gene: TRBJ2-5
v_gene: TRBV11-3
abundance: -
CDR3nt: TGTGCCAGCAGCCGGGGGGTAGGCCAAGAGACCCAGTACTTC
CDR3aa: CASSRGVGQETQYF

d_gene: TRBD1
j_gene: TRBJ1-6
v_gene: TRBV28
abundance: -
CDR3nt: TGTGCCAGCAGCCCCGGGGACAGGTCTTCACCCCTCCACTTT
CDR3aa: CASSPGDRSSPLHF

d_gene: -
j_gene: TRBJ1-2
v_gene: TRBV7-9
abundance: -
CDR3nt: TGTGCCAGCAGCCCCAGACAGGAGACTAACTATGGCTACACCTTC
CDR3aa: CASSPRQETNYGYTF

d_gene: TRBD2
j_gene: TRBJ2-1
v_gene: TRBV5-1
abundance: few
CDR3nt: TGCGCCAGCAGCCCGAAGGGACTAGCGGGGGGTGCCTTGGGGCTTAACGATGAGCAGTTCTTC
CDR3aa: CASSPKGLAGGALGLNDEQFF

d_gene: -
j_gene: TRBJ1-4
v_gene: TRBV7-2
abundance: -
CDR3nt: TGTGCCAGCAGCTTAGCCGCAACTAATGAAAAACTGTTTTTT
CDR3aa: CASSLAATNEKLFF

d_gene: TRBD2
j_gene: TRBJ2-5
v_gene: TRBV7-9
abundance: -
CDR3nt: TGTGCCAGCAGCTTAGAGCTGGGACTAGCGGGAGGAGAGACCCAGTACTTC
CDR3aa: CASSLELGLAGGETQYF

d_gene: TRBD2
j_gene: TRBJ2-5
v_gene: TRBV7-3
abundance: -
CDR3nt: TGTGCCAGCAGCTTATACGGACTAGCGCAGGAGACCCAGTACTTC
CDR3aa: CASSLYGLAQETQYF

d_gene: TRBD1
j_gene: TRBJ2-1
v_gene: TRBV6-6
abundance: -
CDR3nt: TGTGCCAGCAGGGGTCAAAGGGACAGATCGTTCAATGAGCAGTTCTTC
CDR3aa: CASRGQRDRSFNEQFF

d_gene: -
j_gene: TRBJ2-3
v_gene: TRBV25-1
abundance: once
CDR3nt: TGTGCCAGCACTTTTGCACTTTTGGAGGGAGTCACAGATACGCAGTATTTT
CDR3aa: CASTFALLEGVTDTQYF

d_gene: -
j_gene: TRBJ2-5
v_gene: TRBV30
abundance: -
CDR3nt: TGTGCCTGGAACCGGGGGCAAGAGACCCAGTACTTC
CDR3aa: CAWNRGQETQYF

d_gene: -
j_gene: TRBJ2-1
v_gene: TRBV11-2
abundance: few
CDR3nt: TGTGCCAGCAGCTTACTCAATGAGCAGTTCTTC
CDR3aa: CASSLLNEQFF

d_gene: TRBD1
j_gene: TRBJ2-7
v_gene: TRBV11-1
abundance: -
CDR3nt: TGTGCCAGCAGCTTAACGGTGGGACAGCCCTACGAGCAGTACTTC
CDR3aa: CASSLTVGQPYEQYF

d_gene: -
j_gene: TRBJ2-1
v_gene: TRBV19
abundance: -
CDR3nt: TGTGCCAGTAGTATAGGGACTACCTACAATGAGCAGTTCTTC
CDR3aa: CASSIGTTYNEQFF

d_gene: TRBD1
j_gene: TRBJ1-2
v_gene: TRBV5-4
abundance: -
CDR3nt: TGTGCCAGCAGCTTCCGACAGGGAGACTATGGCTACACCTTC
CDR3aa: CASSFRQGDYGYTF

d_gene: TRBD2
j_gene: TRBJ2-5
v_gene: TRBV2
abundance: -
CDR3nt: TGTGCCAGCAGTCGGTTAGCGGGGGTAGAGACCCAGTACTTC
CDR3aa: CASSRLAGVETQYF

d_gene: -
j_gene: TRBJ1-5
v_gene: TRBV20-1
abundance: few
CDR3nt: TGCAGTGCTAACGGTCAGCCCCAGCATTTT
CDR3aa: CSANGQPQHF

d_gene: TRBD1
j_gene: TRBJ1-4
v_gene: TRBV14
abundance: -
CDR3nt: TGTGCCAGCAGCCTCTTCCGTGGGACAGGGTATGAAAAACTGTTTTTT
CDR3aa: CASSLFRGTGYEKLFF

d_gene: -
j_gene: TRBJ1-1
v_gene: TRBV11-2
abundance: -
CDR3nt: TGTGCCAGCAGCTTAGAGGGCGTCGTAAACACTGAAGCTTTCTTT
CDR3aa: CASSLEGVVNTEAFF

d_gene: -
j_gene: TRBJ2-3
v_gene: TRBV6-6
abundance: -
CDR3nt: TGTGCCAGCAGCCCCAGACAGACTAGCACAGATACGCAGTATTTT
CDR3aa: CASSPRQTSTDTQYF

d_gene: -
j_gene: TRBJ2-1
v_gene: TRBV9
abundance: -
CDR3nt: TGTGCCAGCAGGCCCGGGACTTCTAACAATGAGCAGTTCTTC
CDR3aa: CASRPGTSNNEQFF

d_gene: TRBD1
j_gene: TRBJ1-4
v_gene: TRBV7-6
abundance: -
CDR3nt: TGTGCCAGCAGCCTGACAGGGTTGGGTGAAAAACTGTTTTTT
CDR3aa: CASSLTGLGEKLFF

d_gene: -
j_gene: TRBJ1-1
v_gene: TRBV30
abundance: few
CDR3nt: TGTGCCTGGAAGGACAGTTCTGTTGAAGCTTTCTTT
CDR3aa: CAWKDSSVEAFF

d_gene: -
j_gene: TRBJ1-1
v_gene: TRBV5-4
abundance: -
CDR3nt: TGTGCCAGCTCCCAAAGAGTGGGTTACAGTGAAGCTTTCTTT
CDR3aa: CASSQRVGYSEAFF

d_gene: -
j_gene: TRBJ1-2
v_gene: TRBV6-5
abundance: -
CDR3nt: TGTGCCAGCAGTTACTGGGGCGGCGGCGGATATGGCTACACCTTC
CDR3aa: CASSYWGGGGYGYTF